What follows are 19 T cell receptor beta chains derived from one specimen sequenced in a study of blood T cell repertoires in COVID-19. TCRdb's copy holds only in-frame clones and misses some; the assay was immunoSEQ multiplex PCR. This sample has approximately 100,000 clones; around 82% occur once, and the top ten carry approximately 10%. Sample: peripheral blood. The receptors originated from a man in his 70s with active or convalescent COVID-19.

The CDR3 loop is CAGLATGGIYEQYF. The CDR3 DNA reads as TGTGCCGGCCTCGCGACAGGGGGGATCTACGAGCAGTACTTC. This chain connects TRBV30 to TRBJ2-7, with TRBD1 matching over 9 bases. V shed 8 bases, J shed 3 bases, and the junction held 11 bases outside the gene matches. Germline CDR1 and CDR2: GTSNPN and SVGIG (reference sequence). This CDR3 contains 14 residues.

The rearrangement joins TRBV9 to TRBJ2-2, with 8 bases identical to TRBD1. V shed 0 bases, J shed 1 base, and the junction held 2 bases outside the gene matches. The CDR3 extends over 16 amino acids. CDR1 and CDR2 from the germline V gene are SGDLS and YYNGEE. The DNA of the CDR3 is TGTGCCAGCAGCGTAGACACAGGGGGGAACACCGGGGAGCTGTTTTTT. Amino acids: CASSVDTGGNTGELFF.

The chain couples TRBV2 to TRBJ2-7; 8 nucleotides align to TRBD1. There are 14 residues in the CDR3. With 7 bases clipped from V and 7 bases from J, the junction kept 12 bases outside the gene matches. CDR1 SNHLY and CDR2 FYNNEI come from the germline V gene. CDR3 amino acids: CASTQWQGAGEQYF. In DNA, the CDR3 is TGTGCCAGCACGCAGTGGCAGGGGGCGGGAGAGCAGTACTTC. The full variable domain, with the rest looked up from reference TRBV2 and TRBJ2-7, is EPEVTQTPSHQVTQMGQEVILRCVPISNHLYFYWYRQILGQKVEFLVSFYNNEISEKSEIFDDQFSVERPDGSNFTLKIRSTKLEDSAMYFCASTQWQGAGEQYFGPGTRLTVT.

The gene calls are TRBV19 and TRBJ1-1; unclear D gene. Per germline, CDR1 LNHDA and CDR2 SQIVND (reference sequence). The CDR3 spans 13 residues. V gave up 3 bases and J gave up 3 bases, with 8 bases separating them. As DNA, the CDR3 is TGTGCCAGTAGTATTTGGGCCGACACTGAAGCTTTCTTT. Its protein product is CASSIWADTEAFF.

In its sample, this clone was seen a few times. The CDR3 protein is CASHSAATNEKLFF. The CDR3 DNA reads TGTGCCTCCCACTCGGCAGCGACTAATGAAAAACTGTTTTTT. This chain links TRBV30 with TRBJ1-4; D gene uncertain. Trimming took 7 bases from V and 2 from J, leaving 14 bases between them. The germline V gene encodes CDR1 GTSNPN and CDR2 SVGIG (reference sequence). The CDR3 sequence is 14 residues long.

V is TRBV5-1 and J is TRBJ2-1, with no clear D. The CDR3 is 15 amino acids. The germline V and J ends were trimmed by 1 base and 0 bases, with 8 bases remaining between them. Germline V gene lookup returns CDR1 SGHRS and CDR2 YFSETQ. CDR3 nucleotides: TGCGCCAGCAGCTTGCTCCCGAGCTCCTACAATGAGCAGTTCTTC. As protein: CASSLLPSSYNEQFF.

This chain uses TRBV11-2 with TRBJ2-5; D not resolved. Germline-derived CDR1 and CDR2 are SGHAT and FQNNGV. CDR3 size: 13 residues. Trimming took off 1 base at V and 8 bases at J, with 11 bases between the two ends. The CDR3 here is CASSLGSAVTQYF. CDR3 nucleotide sequence: TGTGCCAGCAGCTTAGGTTCGGCGGTCACCCAGTACTTC. Full variable domain (remainder filled in from reference TRBV11-2 and TRBJ2-5): EAGVAQSPRYKIIEKRQSVAFWCNPISGHATLYWYQQILGQGPKLLIQFQNNGVVDDSQLPKDRFSAERLKGVDSTLKIQPAKLEDSAVYLCASSLGSAVTQYFGPGTRLLVL.

CDR3 DNA sequence: TGTGCCAGCAGCTTGCCCGGGACAGCCTACCAAGAGACCCAGTACTTC. Its translation is CASSLPGTAYQETQYF. The chain has TRBV5-8 and TRBJ2-5; 7 bases align to TRBD1. The germline V gene has CDR1 SGHTS and CDR2 YDEGEE. V lost 1 base and J lost 0; bases outside the gene matches: 6. The CDR3 covers 16 residues.

V and J are TRBV3-1 (or the pseudogene TRBV3-2) and TRBJ2-7; 7 nucleotides match TRBD1. The CDR3 loop spans 15 amino acids. V was clipped by 0 bases and J by 3 bases; unmatched bases: 5. Germline loops: CDR1 LGHDT, CDR2 YNNKEL (reference sequence). This CDR3 reads CASSQDNRGFYEQYF. The CDR3, as DNA: TGTGCCAGCAGCCAAGATAACAGGGGTTTCTACGAGCAGTACTTC.

The rearrangement uses TRBV6-2 or TRBV6-3 and TRBJ2-1; the match to TRBD1 covers 7 bases. V lost 6 bases to trimming and J lost 8 bases; unmatched junction nucleotides: 7. The CDR3 covers 13 residues. CDR1 MNHEY and CDR2 SVGEGT come from the germline V gene. In DNA, the CDR3 is TGTGCCAGCAGCGCCCTAGGGGGCCATGAGCAGTTCTTC. The encoded protein is CASSALGGHEQFF.

The chain is built from TRBV29-1 and TRBJ2-5; perhaps TRBD1 as D (5 bases). The CDR3 sequence is 11 residues long. Germline V CDR1 and CDR2: SQVTM, ANQGSEA. The V gene lost 7 bases and the J gene lost 9 bases, with 15 bases spanning the gap. CDR3: CSGAQKGAQYF. As DNA, the CDR3 is TGCAGCGGGGCCCAAAAAGGGGCCCAGTACTTC.

This clone was counted only a few times. This chain joins TRBV4-3 and TRBJ1-1; no reliable D call. The CDR3 contains 13 residues. V lost 4 bases and J lost 4, with 10 bases in between. Germline CDR1 is LGHNA and CDR2 is YSLEER. In DNA form, the CDR3 reads TGCGCCAGCAGCCCGTTTTTGGCCACTGAAGCTTTCTTT. Protein sequence: CASSPFLATEAFF.

The table lists this clone with a few counts. The V gene is TRBV3-1 (or the pseudogene TRBV3-2), the J gene TRBJ1-6, with 8 positions matching TRBD1. The CDR3 is made up of 16 amino acids. Trimming took 5 bases from V and 8 from J; bases not matched to a gene: 11. Per germline, CDR1 LGHDT and CDR2 YNNKEL (reference sequence). The CDR3 protein is CASSVQGQAGDSPLHF. CDR3 nucleotides: TGTGCCAGCAGCGTCCAGGGACAGGCGGGGGATTCACCCCTCCACTTT.

The chain is built from TRBV23-1 and TRBJ2-7, with 9 nucleotides matching TRBD1. TRBV23-1 carries the ORF label, with uncertain function. V shed 9 bases, J shed 4 bases, and the junction held 13 bases outside the gene matches. The CDR3 is 15 residues long. CDR3 nucleotide sequence: TGCGCCAGGGGCCAAAACCGGGACAGGGTTTACGAGCAGTACTTC. It encodes CARGQNRDRVYEQYF.

The V call is TRBV10-2, the J call TRBJ2-3, with 10 nucleotides matching TRBD2. Germline loops: CDR1 WSHSY, CDR2 SAAADI. Unmatched junction bases numbered 7, after V lost 6 bases and J lost 4 bases. The CDR3 runs 15 residues. The CDR3 region is CASSPGTSVADTQYF. The CDR3 DNA sequence: TGCGCCAGCAGCCCCGGGACTAGCGTCGCAGATACGCAGTATTTT.

This chain links TRBV4-1 with TRBJ1-1; no clear D. V lost 2 bases to trimming and J lost 8 bases, with 18 bases between them. Germline V gene data show CDR1 as MGHRA and CDR2 as YSYEKL. This CDR3 spans 15 amino acids. The CDR3 region is CASSQMNQLTREAFF. Here the CDR3 DNA reads TGCGCCAGCAGCCAAATGAACCAACTTACGAGGGAAGCTTTCTTT.

The CDR3 reads CASSLTVNTEAFF. The CDR3 DNA is TGTGCCAGCAGCTTAACGGTGAACACTGAAGCTTTCTTT. The gene calls are TRBV13 and TRBJ1-1; D uncertain. V was trimmed by 2 bases and J by 0 bases, leaving 4 bases between them. Germline V lookup: CDR1 PRHDT, CDR2 FYEKMQ (reference sequence). The CDR3 has 13 residues.

This chain uses TRBV2 with TRBJ1-2; D remains ambiguous. Germline CDR1 and CDR2: SNHLY and FYNNEI. V lost 5 bases and J lost 3, with 10 bases in between. The CDR3 is 13 amino acids. This chain's CDR3 is CASSRVGDYGYTF. The CDR3 DNA follows: TGTGCCAGCAGTCGTGTCGGGGACTATGGCTACACCTTC.

The table lists this clone with a few counts. This chain uses TRBV7-9 with TRBJ1-6; perhaps TRBD1 as D (6 bases). V was shortened by 5 bases and J by 9 bases, with 14 bases between the two germline ends. The germline V gene has CDR1 SEHNR and CDR2 FQNEAQ (reference sequence). There are 14 residues in the CDR3. CDR3 loop: CASSVTGNSSPLHF. Written as DNA, the CDR3 is TGTGCCAGCAGCGTAACAGGGAACTCTTCACCCCTCCACTTT.